The following is a T cell receptor (beta chain) sequence with its context. V gave up 6 bases and J gave up 3 bases; unmatched junction bases: 9. There are 15 residues in the CDR3. CDR1 is MDHEN and CDR2 is SYDVKM in the germline V gene. The data belong to a study of shared clonotypes between healthy human individuals. The table came from immunoSEQ multiplex PCR; TCRdb's copy has only in-frame clones and leaves some out. Of a few million clones in the sample, under 95% were seen once. The source of this sequence is a man between 18 and 35 years old in good health. Some clones in this sample may be carry-over from other donors' samples. The material sequenced was naive CD4+ T cells from PBMCs. Subset here: CD45RA+ positively selected. The J gene is TRBJ1-2, the V gene TRBV28; TRBD1 matches at 8 bases. The CDR3 here is CASSLSKTGDYGYTF. In DNA form, the CDR3 reads TGTGCCAGCAGCCTATCTAAGACAGGGGACTATGGCTACACCTTC.